This entry concerns a single T cell receptor beta chain. In the authors' methods: The authors estimated nucleated cell counts from reference gene primer amplification. Some clones are missing from TCRdb's copy, which holds only in-frame ones; the method was immunoSEQ multiplex PCR. D and trimming were read from the DNA, whereas the V and J calls and clone size are those reported in that table. This sample has approximately 120,000 clones, with less than 90% found just once. CDR1 is MNHEY, CDR2 SVGAGI, per germline. V lost 8 bases, J lost 5 bases, and 13 bases lay in between. The length of the CDR3 is 13 residues. This entry belongs to a study of blood T cell repertoires in COVID-19. Study information: Acute and convalescent COVID-19 samples came from the United States, Italy and Spain.

The V and J genes are TRBV6-5 and TRBJ2-1; a possible D gene is TRBD2 (6 bases). This receptor was taken from an older woman with acute or convalescent COVID-19. Source material: peripheral blood. The CDR3: CASGPGDNNEQFF. The CDR3 DNA follows: TGTGCCAGCGGTCCGGGAGATAACAATGAGCAGTTCTTC.